The clone carrying this T cell receptor (beta chain) has more than one count but fewer than ten. The CDR3 totals 15 residues. With 2 bases removed from V and 8 bases from J, the gap between germline ends came to 18 bases. Germline CDR1 is ENHRY and CDR2 is SYGVKD. Followed longitudinally, the Seattle patients had been enrolled during active infection. These data come from a study of blood T cell repertoires in COVID-19. Whole-study context: The origin of the acute and convalescent COVID-19 samples was the United States, Italy and Spain. The cDNA or gDNA used as material had been derived from T cells, B-cell-depleted T cells, or PBMCs.

As processed by the authors: Amplifying reference gene primers gave estimates of nucleated cell counts. Profiling relied on immunoSEQ multiplex PCR, and the TCRdb table lists in-frame clones only, not all of them. That table gives V, J and clone size, and the DNA gave D and trimming. The sample contains about 140,000 clones, 88% of which appear only once. V and J are TRBV10-3 and TRBJ1-2; a possible D gene is TRBD1 (5 bases). The specimen was peripheral blood. The clonotype originates from a human donor with COVID-19, enrolled during active disease. The donor label of this sample is uncertain. CDR3 sequence (DNA): TGTGCCATCAGTGAGAGCAGGGCCTGGCGAGAGGGCTACACCTTC. Translating it yields CAISESRAWREGYTF.